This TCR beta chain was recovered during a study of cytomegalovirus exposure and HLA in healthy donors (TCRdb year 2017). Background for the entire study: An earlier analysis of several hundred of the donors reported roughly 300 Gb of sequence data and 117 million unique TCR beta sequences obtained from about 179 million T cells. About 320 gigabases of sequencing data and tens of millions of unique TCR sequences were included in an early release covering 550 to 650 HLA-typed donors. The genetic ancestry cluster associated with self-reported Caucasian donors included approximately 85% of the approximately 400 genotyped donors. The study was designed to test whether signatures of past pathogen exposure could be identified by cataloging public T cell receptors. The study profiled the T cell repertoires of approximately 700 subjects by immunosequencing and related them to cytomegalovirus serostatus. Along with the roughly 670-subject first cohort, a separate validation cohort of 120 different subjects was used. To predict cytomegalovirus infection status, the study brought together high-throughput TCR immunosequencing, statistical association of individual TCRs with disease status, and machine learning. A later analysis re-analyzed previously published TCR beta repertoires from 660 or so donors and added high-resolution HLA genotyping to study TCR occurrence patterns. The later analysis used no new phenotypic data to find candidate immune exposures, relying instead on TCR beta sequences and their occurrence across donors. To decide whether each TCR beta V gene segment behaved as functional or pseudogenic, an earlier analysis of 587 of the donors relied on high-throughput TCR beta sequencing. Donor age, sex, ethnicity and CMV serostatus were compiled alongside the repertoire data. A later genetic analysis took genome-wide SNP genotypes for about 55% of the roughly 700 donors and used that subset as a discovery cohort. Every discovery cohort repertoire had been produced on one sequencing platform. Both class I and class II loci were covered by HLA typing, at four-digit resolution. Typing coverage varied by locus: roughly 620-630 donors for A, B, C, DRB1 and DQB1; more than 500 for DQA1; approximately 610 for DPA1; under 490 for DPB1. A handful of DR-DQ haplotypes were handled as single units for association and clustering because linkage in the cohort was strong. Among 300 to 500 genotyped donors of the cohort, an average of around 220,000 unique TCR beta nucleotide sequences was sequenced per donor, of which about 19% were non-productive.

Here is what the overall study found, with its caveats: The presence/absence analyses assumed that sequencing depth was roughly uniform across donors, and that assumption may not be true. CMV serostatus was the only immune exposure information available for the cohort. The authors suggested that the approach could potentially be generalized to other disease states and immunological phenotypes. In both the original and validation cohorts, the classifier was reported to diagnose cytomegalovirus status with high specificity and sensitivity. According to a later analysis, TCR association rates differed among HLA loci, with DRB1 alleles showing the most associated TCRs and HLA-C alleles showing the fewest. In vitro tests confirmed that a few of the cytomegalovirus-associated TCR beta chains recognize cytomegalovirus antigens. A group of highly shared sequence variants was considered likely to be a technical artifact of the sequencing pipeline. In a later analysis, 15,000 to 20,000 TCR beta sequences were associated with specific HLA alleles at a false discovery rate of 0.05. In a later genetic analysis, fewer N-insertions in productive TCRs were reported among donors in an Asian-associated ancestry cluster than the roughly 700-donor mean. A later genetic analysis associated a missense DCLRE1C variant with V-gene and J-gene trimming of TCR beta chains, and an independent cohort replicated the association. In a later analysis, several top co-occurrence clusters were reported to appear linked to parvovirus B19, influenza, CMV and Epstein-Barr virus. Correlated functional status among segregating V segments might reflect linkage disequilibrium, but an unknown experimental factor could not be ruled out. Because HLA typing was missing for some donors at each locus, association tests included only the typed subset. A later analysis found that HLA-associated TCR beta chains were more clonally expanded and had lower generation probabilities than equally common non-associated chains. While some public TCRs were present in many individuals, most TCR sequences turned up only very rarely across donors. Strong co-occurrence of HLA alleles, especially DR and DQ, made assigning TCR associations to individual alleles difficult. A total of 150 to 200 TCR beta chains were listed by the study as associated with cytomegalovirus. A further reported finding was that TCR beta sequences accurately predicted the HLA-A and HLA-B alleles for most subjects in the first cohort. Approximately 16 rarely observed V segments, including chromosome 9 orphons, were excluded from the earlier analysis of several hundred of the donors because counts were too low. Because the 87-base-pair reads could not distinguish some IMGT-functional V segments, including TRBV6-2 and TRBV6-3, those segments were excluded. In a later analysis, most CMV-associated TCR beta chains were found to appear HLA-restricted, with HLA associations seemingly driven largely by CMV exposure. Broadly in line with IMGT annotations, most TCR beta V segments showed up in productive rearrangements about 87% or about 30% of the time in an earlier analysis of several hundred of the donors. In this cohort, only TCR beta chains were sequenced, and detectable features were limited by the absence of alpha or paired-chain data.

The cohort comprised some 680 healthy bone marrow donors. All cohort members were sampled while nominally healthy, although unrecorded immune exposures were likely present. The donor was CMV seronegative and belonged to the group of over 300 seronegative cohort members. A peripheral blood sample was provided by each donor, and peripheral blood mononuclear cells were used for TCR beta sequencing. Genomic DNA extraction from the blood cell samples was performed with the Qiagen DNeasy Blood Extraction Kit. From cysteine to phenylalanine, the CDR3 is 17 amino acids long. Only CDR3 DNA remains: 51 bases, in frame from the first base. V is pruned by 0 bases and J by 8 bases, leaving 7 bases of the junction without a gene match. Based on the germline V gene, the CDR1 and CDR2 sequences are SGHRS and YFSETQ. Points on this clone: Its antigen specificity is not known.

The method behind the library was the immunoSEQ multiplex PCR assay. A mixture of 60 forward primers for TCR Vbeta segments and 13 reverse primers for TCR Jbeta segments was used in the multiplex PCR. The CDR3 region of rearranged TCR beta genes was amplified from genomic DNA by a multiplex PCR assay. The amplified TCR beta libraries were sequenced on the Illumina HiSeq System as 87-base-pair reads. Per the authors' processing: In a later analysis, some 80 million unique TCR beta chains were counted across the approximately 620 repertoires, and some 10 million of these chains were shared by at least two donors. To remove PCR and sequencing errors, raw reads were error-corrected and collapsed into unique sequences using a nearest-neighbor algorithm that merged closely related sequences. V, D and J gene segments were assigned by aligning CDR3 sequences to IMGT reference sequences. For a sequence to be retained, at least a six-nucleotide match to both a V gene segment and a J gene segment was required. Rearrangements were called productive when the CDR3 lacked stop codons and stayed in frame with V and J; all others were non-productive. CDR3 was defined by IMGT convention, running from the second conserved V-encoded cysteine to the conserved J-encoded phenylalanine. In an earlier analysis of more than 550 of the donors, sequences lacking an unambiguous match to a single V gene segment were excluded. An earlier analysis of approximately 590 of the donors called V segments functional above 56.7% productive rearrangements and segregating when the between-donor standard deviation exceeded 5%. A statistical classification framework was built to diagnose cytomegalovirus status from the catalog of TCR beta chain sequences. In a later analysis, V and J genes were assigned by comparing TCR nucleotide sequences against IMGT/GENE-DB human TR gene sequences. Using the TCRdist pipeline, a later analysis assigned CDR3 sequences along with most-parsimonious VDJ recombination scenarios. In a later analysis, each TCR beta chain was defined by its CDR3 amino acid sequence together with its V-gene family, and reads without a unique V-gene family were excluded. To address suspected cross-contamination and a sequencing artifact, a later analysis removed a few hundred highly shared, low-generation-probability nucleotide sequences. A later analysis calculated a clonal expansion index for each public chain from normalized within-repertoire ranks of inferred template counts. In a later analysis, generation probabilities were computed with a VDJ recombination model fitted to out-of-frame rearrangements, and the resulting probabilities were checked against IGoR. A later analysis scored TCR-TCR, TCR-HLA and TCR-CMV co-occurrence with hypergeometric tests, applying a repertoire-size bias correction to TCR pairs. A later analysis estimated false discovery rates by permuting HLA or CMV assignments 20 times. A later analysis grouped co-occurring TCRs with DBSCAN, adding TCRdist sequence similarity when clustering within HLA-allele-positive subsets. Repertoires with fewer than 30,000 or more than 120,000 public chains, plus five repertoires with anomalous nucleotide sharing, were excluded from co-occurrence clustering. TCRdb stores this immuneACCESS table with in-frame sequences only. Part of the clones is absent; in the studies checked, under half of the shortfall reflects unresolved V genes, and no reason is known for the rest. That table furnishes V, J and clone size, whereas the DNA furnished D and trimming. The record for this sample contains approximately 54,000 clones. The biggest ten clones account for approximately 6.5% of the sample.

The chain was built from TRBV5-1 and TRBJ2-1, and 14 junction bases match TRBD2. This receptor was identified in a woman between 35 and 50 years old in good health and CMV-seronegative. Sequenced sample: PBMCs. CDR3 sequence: CASSLVPGTSGGHEQFF. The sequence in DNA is TGCGCCAGCAGCTTGGTCCCCGGGACTAGCGGGGGTCATGAGCAGTTCTTC.